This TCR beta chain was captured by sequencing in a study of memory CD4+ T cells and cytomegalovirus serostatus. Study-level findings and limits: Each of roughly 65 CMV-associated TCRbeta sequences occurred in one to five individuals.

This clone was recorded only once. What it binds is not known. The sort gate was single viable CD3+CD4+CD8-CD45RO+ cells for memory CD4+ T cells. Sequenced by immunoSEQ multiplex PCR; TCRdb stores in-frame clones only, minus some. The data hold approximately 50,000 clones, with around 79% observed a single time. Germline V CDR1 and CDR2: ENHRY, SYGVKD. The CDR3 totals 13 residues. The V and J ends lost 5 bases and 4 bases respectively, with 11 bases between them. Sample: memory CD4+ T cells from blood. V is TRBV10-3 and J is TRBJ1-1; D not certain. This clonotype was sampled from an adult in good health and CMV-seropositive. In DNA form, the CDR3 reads TGTGCCATCAGTCGGCCTGATACCACTGAAGCTTTCTTT. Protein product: CAISRPDTTEAFF.